The 15 T cell receptor beta chains reported below all come from one sample, sequenced in a study of blood T cell repertoires in COVID-19. Here immunoSEQ multiplex PCR was the method, and the copy in TCRdb shows in-frame clones only, minus some. The sample contains 200,000 to 250,000 clones, 88% of which appear only once. The source material was peripheral blood. These receptors all come from a woman aged 55 to 70 with acute or convalescent COVID-19.

The gene calls are TRBV5-4 and TRBJ2-7; a possible D gene is TRBD2 (5 bases). The CDR3 length is 15 residues. Trimming removed 2 bases from V and 0 bases from J, with 12 bases in between. Per the germline V gene, CDR1 is SGHNT and CDR2 is YYREEE (reference sequence). CDR3 sequence reads: CASSFHEGASYEQYF. As DNA, the CDR3 is TGTGCCAGCAGCTTTCACGAGGGAGCCTCCTACGAGCAGTACTTC.

This chain connects TRBV19 to TRBJ2-3; 8 bases line up with TRBD2. V shed 0 bases, J shed 3 bases, and the junction held 5 bases outside the gene matches. Looked up from germline, CDR1 is LNHDA and CDR2 is SQIVND (reference sequence). The CDR3 loop spans 16 amino acids. The CDR3 bases are TGTGCCAGTAGTATAGACCCGGGAGGGATGACAGATACGCAGTATTTT. Amino acids: CASSIDPGGMTDTQYF.

For this clone: Germline is not matched at one junction end, which may reflect a read error. The V gene is TRBV2, the J gene TRBJ2-6, with D hard to call. This CDR3 has 14 residues. Germline V gene sequence: CDR1 SNHLY, CDR2 FYNNEI. The CDR3 loop is CASRRASEANVLTF. The CDR3 coding sequence is TGTGCCAGCAGGCGTGCCTCTGAGGCCAACGTCCTGACTTTC.

V usage is TRBV6-5 and J usage is TRBJ1-2, with 11 bases aligning to TRBD1. The CDR3 is made up of 14 amino acids. The J segment lost 5 bases and the V segment lost 4 bases, leaving 3 bases of the junction unmatched. Germline V gives CDR1 MNHEY, CDR2 SVGAGI. CDR3: CASSLGQGAYGYTF. The CDR3 bases are TGTGCCAGCAGTTTAGGACAGGGGGCTTATGGCTACACCTTC.

The chain uses TRBV28 and TRBJ1-2, with 8 bases fitting TRBD1. The CDR3 loop spans 15 amino acids. Germline assignment: CDR1 MDHEN and CDR2 SYDVKM. After removal of 1 base from V and 2 bases from J, the junction contained 3 bases not matched to a gene. The CDR3 DNA sequence: TGTGCCAGCAGTTTATCGAGACAGGGGAACTATGGCTACACCTTC. This sequence encodes CASSLSRQGNYGYTF.

This chain links TRBV19 with TRBJ1-6, with 9 bases aligning to TRBD1. Trimming cost V 9 bases and J 9 bases; bases outside gene matches: 12. The germline V gene has CDR1 LNHDA and CDR2 SQIVND (reference sequence). The CDR3 length is 15 residues. The CDR3 here is CASRAGTGKISPLHF. The CDR3 nucleotides are TGTGCCAGCCGCGCCGGGACAGGGAAGATTTCACCCCTCCACTTT.

The V and J genes are TRBV10-3 and TRBJ1-2; 7 nucleotides agree with TRBD1. The V gene end was trimmed by 8 bases and the J gene end by 4 bases; junction bases not matched to a gene: 7. Per germline, CDR1 ENHRY and CDR2 SYGVKD. The CDR3 has 13 amino acids. DNA of the CDR3: TGTGCCATCCTGGGGGACAGCACCTATGGCTACACCTTC. Translation gives CAILGDSTYGYTF.

The rearrangement links TRBV28 to TRBJ1-1, with 9 bases that match TRBD1. The CDR3 covers 12 residues. The V gene's germline CDR1 is MDHEN and CDR2 SYDVKM. Trimming took 3 bases from V and 11 from J; bases not matched to a gene: 4. This CDR3 is CASSFFGTGAFF. CDR3 sequence (DNA): TGTGCCAGCAGTTTTTTCGGGACAGGGGCTTTCTTT. The full variable domain, its missing parts supplied by reference TRBV28 and TRBJ1-1, is DVKVTQSSRYLVKRTGEKVFLECVQDMDHENMFWYRQDPGLGLRLIYFSYDVKMKEKGDIPEGYSVSREKKERFSLILESASTNQTSMYLCASSFFGTGAFFGQGTRLTVV.

This clone was seen just once. This chain joins TRBV19 and TRBJ1-2, with D tentatively TRBD1 (5 bases). The CDR3 has 16 residues. Germline CDR1 is LNHDA and CDR2 is SQIVND (reference sequence). Trimming removed 3 bases from V and 3 bases from J, with 17 bases in between. The CDR3 sequence is CASSIGRPGGDYGYTF. CDR3 in DNA: TGTGCCAGTAGTATCGGCCGGCCCGGGGGGGACTATGGCTACACCTTC.

This chain uses TRBV3-1 (or the pseudogene TRBV3-2) with TRBJ1-1, with D tentatively TRBD1 (6 bases). Germline CDR1 LGHDT, CDR2 YNNKEL (reference sequence). The CDR3 length is 14 residues. With 4 bases removed from V and 1 base from J, the gap between germline ends came to 10 bases. CDR3: CASSLLTGNTEAFF. The CDR3 DNA follows: TGTGCCAGCAGCCTCCTGACAGGGAACACTGAAGCTTTCTTT.

The chain combines TRBV4-2 with TRBJ2-5; no reliable D call. CDR1 LGHNA and CDR2 YNFKEQ come from the germline V gene. V shed 0 bases and J shed 7 bases, with 15 bases lying between them. The CDR3 is 15 residues long. CDR3 in amino acids: CASSQEGGSRGTQYF. The CDR3 DNA reads as TGTGCCAGCAGCCAAGAAGGCGGTTCAAGAGGGACCCAGTACTTC.

Only one count was recorded for this clone. The gene calls are TRBV12-3 or TRBV12-4 and TRBJ2-5; D is ambiguous. Trimming pared 4 bases from V and 6 bases from J, leaving 9 bases between. This CDR3 comprises 12 residues. The CDR3 nucleotides read TGTGCCAGCAGTTATTGGCCTCAGACCCAGTACTTC. This codes for CASSYWPQTQYF.

This clone was recorded once. This chain uses TRBV7-2 with TRBJ1-2; perhaps TRBD1 as D (6 bases). Germline CDR1 reads SGHTA; CDR2 reads FQGNSA. V lost 10 bases and J 1 base, leaving 25 bases between the germline ends. This CDR3 spans 17 amino acids. The DNA for the CDR3 is TGTGCCACTCCAAGACCCAGACAGGCCGGTTTTAACTATGGCTACACCTTC. This sequence encodes CATPRPRQAGFNYGYTF.

V is TRBV11-2 and J is TRBJ1-2; 9 nucleotides agree with TRBD1. This CDR3 has 14 residues. J lost 5 bases, V lost 0 bases, and 1 base had no gene match. Germline V gives CDR1 SGHAT, CDR2 FQNNGV. The CDR3 reads CASSLEGQGYGYTF. CDR3 coding DNA: TGTGCCAGCAGCTTAGAGGGACAGGGTTATGGCTACACCTTC.

The chain couples TRBV7-3 to TRBJ2-3; tentatively, D is TRBD2 (6 bases). CDR1 is SGHTA, CDR2 FQGTGA, per germline. The CDR3 is 13 amino acids. Trimming removed 5 bases at V and 8 bases at J, with 14 bases between. The CDR3 loop is CASSRLVPGTQYF. The CDR3 nucleotides are TGTGCCAGCAGCAGACTAGTTCCTGGTACGCAGTATTTT.